This T cell receptor (beta chain) was identified during a study of Graves' ophthalmopathy and Graves' hyperthyroidism (dated by TCRdb to the late 2010s). For context, the study as a whole: Peripheral blood was collected before any treatment was given, at the time of initial diagnosis. In total, 135 blood samples were TCR-sequenced: fewer than 50 ophthalmopathy, under 85 hyperthyroidism and some 17 hyperthyroidism-to-ophthalmopathy patients. To explore V-J signatures that separate ophthalmopathy from hyperthyroidism, a discovery set of about a hundred patients was enrolled, consisting of fewer than 45 with ophthalmopathy and around 60 with stable hyperthyroidism. An independent validation cohort was composed of fewer than 20 hyperthyroidism patients and around 16 patients who later progressed from hyperthyroidism to ophthalmopathy. Following sample collection, hyperthyroidism patients were given methimazole at a starting dose of 30 mg daily, and ophthalmopathy patients were given high-dose intravenous methylprednisolone. TCR beta repertoire signatures were used to distinguish Graves' ophthalmopathy from Graves' hyperthyroidism and to predict progression to ophthalmopathy. In over 5 hyperthyroidism patients, the T-cell repertoire of thyroid tissue was compared with the T-cell repertoire of blood.

This clonotype was recorded at least ten times. Its antigen is not yet known. Base quality data are lacking; no much larger clone is found one base away. What the work shows at the level of the full study, not this receptor alone: Most expanded thyroid clonotypes with frequency above 0.001 were also detected in blood, suggesting blood repertoires may reflect the thyroid immune response. In cross-validation, the 13-signature model distinguished ophthalmopathy from stable hyperthyroidism with just over 85% sensitivity and almost 83% specificity, and in the test set the corresponding values were about 80% and 75%. In validation, the model predicted ophthalmopathy progression with more than 70% sensitivity and approximately 75% specificity; some 13 predicted patients were CT-confirmed with GO in a median of approximately 6.2 months. No statistical method was used to predetermine the sample size, and group allocation was not hidden from the investigators.

For repertoire sequencing, the TCR beta CDR3 regions were amplified from RNA transcripts. A first-round RT-PCR used HTBI primers with the Qiagen OneStep RT-PCR kit, followed by a second-round multiplex PCR, size selection and purification. Libraries were sequenced on an Illumina HiSeq2000 using paired-end 100 bp reads. In the source study's methods: SOAPnuke was used to process the reads, throwing out any read that had adapters, had uncalled bases, had a mean Phred below 15, or lacked an exact constant-primer or identifier match. COPE v1.2.5 was used to merge the high-quality paired reads. Each unique nucleotide sequence was defined as a clonotype, and clonotypes were aligned to IMGT TRB V, D and J references with MiTCR v1.1. The analysis was limited to V-J combinations with a frequency above 0.0001, which together covered around 99% of the repertoires. A TCR clonal expansion and chaos score per V-J combination was defined as the ratio of F50 clonal expansion to chaos observed in the TCRdist matrix. Features were reduced by Welch's t-statistics and random forest to 10 to 15 V-J combinations, which fed a naive Bayes classifier. The similarity between thyroid and blood repertoires was quantified using the Morisita-Horn index. In TCRdb, the public reads were trimmed at Q25 with fastp and aligned with MiXCR, with productive beta chains retained. When rows share a CDR3 protein, they turn into one entry using the most common DNA and genes. Clone size and V and J calls follow TCRdb, not the original study. Counted in this sample were some 370,000 distinct CDR3 sequences; roughly 17% of them appeared once. The ten largest clones capture roughly 2.4% of the sample.

A patient counted as having stable hyperthyroidism if there was no progression to ophthalmopathy within 18 months of follow-up. Hyperthyroidism patients were newly diagnosed, with disease duration under 2 months, and aged 18 to 65 years. Patients with other autoimmune diseases, uncontrolled infections, pregnancy or lactation were excluded from the study. Clinical symptoms, serum thyroxine, TRAb, thyroid ultrasound and orbital computed tomography were used for diagnosis. Using Ficoll-Paque density gradient centrifugation, PBMCs were isolated from 9.5 to 10 ml of fresh peripheral blood. Total RNA was extracted with Trizol reagent and quality-checked on an Agilent 2100 Bioanalyzer. V trim: 3 bases; J trim: 7 bases; unmatched bases: 8. The CDR1 and CDR2 encoded by the germline V gene are MNHNS and SASEGT. The CDR3 has 15 amino acids, counting the end cysteine and phenylalanine. Only the CDR3 part of the read is kept: 45 bases, read in frame from the first base.

The clonotype comes from an adult woman with stable Graves' hyperthyroidism. The sequencing sample was made of peripheral blood. The chain employs TRBV6-1 and TRBJ1-5, with 8 bases aligning to TRBD1. In nucleotides, the sequence is TGTGCCAGCAGTGACCCGGGACAGGTCAGCCAGCCCCAGCATTTT. The resulting protein is CASSDPGQVSQPQHF.